This TCR beta chain was found in a study of cytomegalovirus exposure and HLA in healthy donors. PCR used 60 Vbeta primers and 13 Jbeta primers. The method was immunoSEQ multiplex PCR; TCRdb's version includes in-frame clones alone and lacks a portion of them. The sample carries some 150,000 clones, approximately 80% recorded once. Trimming stripped 5 bases from V and 5 bases from J, with 16 bases between. The CDR3 has 14 amino acids. Germline CDR1 SGHAT, CDR2 FQNNGV. This TCR derives from a man between 45 and 60 years old in good health and CMV-seronegative. Sequenced: PBMCs. The chain recombines TRBV11-2 with TRBJ2-7; D might be TRBD2 (7 bases). The CDR3 loop reads CASSRPGGLNEQYF. CDR3 DNA sequence: TGTGCCAGCAGCCGTCCCGGGGGGCTCAACGAGCAGTACTTC. Full variable domain (rest looked up from reference TRBV11-2 and TRBJ2-7): EAGVAQSPRYKIIEKRQSVAFWCNPISGHATLYWYQQILGQGPKLLIQFQNNGVVDDSQLPKDRFSAERLKGVDSTLKIQPAKLEDSAVYLCASSRPGGLNEQYFGPGTRLTVT.